The next 32 T cell receptor beta chains were all read from a single sample in a study of Graves' ophthalmopathy and Graves' hyperthyroidism. TCR beta CDR3 regions were amplified from RNA transcripts. Second-round multiplex PCR came after a first-round RT-PCR that employed HTBI primers. MiXCR, applied by TCRdb to the multiplex PCR reads, yields one record per CDR3 protein. The table includes around 1.1 million distinct CDR3 sequences, 36% detected once. The sequenced material came from peripheral blood or thyroid tissue (not recorded which). Every receptor here comes from an adult man with Graves' hyperthyroidism.

V is TRBV29-1 and J is TRBJ2-5; D might be TRBD1 or TRBD2, each matching 5 bases. CDR1 and CDR2 from the germline V gene are SQVTM and ANQGSEA. The CDR3 has 14 residues. Trimming cost V 3 bases and J 1 base, with 12 bases left between them. The CDR3 bases are TGCAGCGTTGATGGGTCAGGGACCCAAGAGACCCAGTACTTC. Translating it yields CSVDGSGTQETQYF.

As regards this clonotype: The limits of the CDR3 on the DNA are not certain, so only TCRdb's listed CDR3 is given. V gene TRBV29-1 combines with J gene TRBJ1-4. Including both end residues, the CDR3 is 15 amino acids long. Germline lookup yields CDR1 SQVTM and CDR2 ANQGSEA. The CDR3 spells CSVLGLAGLMKNCFF.

The chain employs TRBV29-1 and TRBJ1-1; tentative D call: TRBD1 (5 bases). The germline V and J ends were trimmed by 2 bases and 7 bases, with 17 bases remaining between them. Germline lookup yields CDR1 SQVTM and CDR2 ANQGSEA. The CDR3 loop spans 14 amino acids. The CDR3 spells CSVEPHGDVNEAFF. The CDR3 coding sequence is TGCAGCGTTGAACCTCACGGGGACGTGAATGAAGCTTTCTTT.

This clonotype is a singleton in its sample. Without the conserved terminal phenylalanine or tryptophan, this CDR3 likely stems from a read error. J is TRBJ1-5 and V is TRBV20-1, with D maybe TRBD1 (5 bases). Trimming shortened V by 2 bases and J by 0 bases, and 8 bases separated the two germline ends. The CDR3 is made up of 14 amino acids. Germline V gene sequence: CDR1 DFQATT, CDR2 SNEGSKA (reference sequence). CDR3 protein: CSARIRDSNQPQHG. Written as DNA, the CDR3 is TGCAGTGCTAGAATCAGGGATAGCAATCAGCCCCAGCATGGT.

This clonotype has a count of ten or more. J is TRBJ2-7 and V is TRBV5-5; possible D gene TRBD1, 6 bases. Germline V gene lookup returns CDR1 SGHKS and CDR2 YYEKEE (reference sequence). This CDR3 has 14 amino acids. The V end lost 0 bases, the J end lost 3 bases, and 10 bases lay between the germline ends. The DNA of the CDR3 is TGTGCCAGCAGCTTGGCAGGGACAAACTACGAGCAGTACTTC. It specifies CASSLAGTNYEQYF.

This clonotype has at least ten counts. This rearrangement joins TRBV10-3 to TRBJ1-1; 8 bases align to TRBD1. The V gene end was trimmed by 5 bases and the J gene end by 4 bases; junction bases not matched to a gene: 9. The CDR3 runs to 15 residues. Germline loops: CDR1 ENHRY, CDR2 SYGVKD. As DNA, the CDR3 is TGTGCCATCAGTCGGGCGGACAGGGAGGGCACTGAAGCTTTCTTT. Protein sequence: CAISRADREGTEAFF.

This sequence joins TRBV7-2 and TRBJ2-5; TRBD1 might be the D (7 bases). The CDR3 has 11 amino acids. Trimming took 6 bases from V and 13 from J, leaving 15 bases between them. Germline V lookup: CDR1 SGHTA, CDR2 FQGNSA. Here the CDR3 DNA reads TGTGCCAGCAGGCGTGCAGGGGGGATGTACTTC. Residues: CASRRAGGMYF. The full variable domain, completed using reference TRBV7-2 and TRBJ2-5, is GAGVSQSPSNKVTEKGKDVELRCDPISGHTALYWYRQSLGQGLEFLIYFQGNSAPDKSGLPSDRFSAERTGGSVSTLTIQRTQQEDSAVYLCASRRAGGMYFGPGTRLLVL.

Comment on this clonotype: A much more abundant neighbour one base away suggests this may be a read error. The chain employs TRBV7-9 and TRBJ1-2; D perhaps matches TRBD1 (5 bases). The CDR3 spans 14 residues. Germline V gene lookup returns CDR1 SEHNR and CDR2 FQNEAQ (reference sequence). The CDR3 bases are TGTGTCAGCAGCTTAGCGGGGGGGACTTATGGCTACACCTTC. Translating it yields CVSSLAGGTYGYTF.

V usage is TRBV7-9 and J usage is TRBJ2-7; TRBD1 is a possible D gene (5 bases). The CDR3 has 19 amino acids. V lost 1 base to trimming and J lost 0 bases, with 22 bases between them. Looked up from germline, CDR1 is SEHNR and CDR2 is FQNEAQ (reference sequence). In DNA form, the CDR3 reads TGTGCCAGCAGCTTAGAAAGGTCTCAAGAAAGGGGCCCCTCCTACGAGCAGTACTTC. It specifies CASSLERSQERGPSYEQYF.

There are many counts of this clonotype. CDR3 residues: CASSPRRGGLSGANVLTF. The CDR3 DNA reads TGTGCCAGCAGCCCGCGACGGGGGGGCCTCTCTGGGGCCAACGTCCTGACTTTC. This chain uses TRBV7-9 with TRBJ2-6; TRBD2 matches at 8 bases. The CDR3 totals 18 residues. From germline, CDR1 is SEHNR and CDR2 FQNEAQ (reference sequence). The ends lost 5 bases at V and 0 bases at J; junction bases unmatched: 9. The complete variable domain, with remaining parts taken from reference TRBV7-9 and TRBJ2-6, reads DTGVSQNPRHKITKRGQNVTFRCDPISEHNRLYWYRQTLGQGPEFLTYFQNEAQLEKSRLLSDRFSAERPKGSFSTLEIQRTEQGDSAMYLCASSPRRGGLSGANVLTFGAGSRLTVL.

The chain carries TRBV12-3 or TRBV12-4 and TRBJ2-5; no reliable D call. The V end was cut by 6 bases, the J end by 2 bases, with 13 bases between. The length of the CDR3 is 14 residues. DNA of the CDR3: TGTGCCAGCAGCGTTAAGACGATACAAGAGACCCAGTACTTC. Amino acids: CASSVKTIQETQYF.

This sequence joins TRBV7-3 and TRBJ1-2, with D unclear. The CDR3 runs to 13 residues. The germline gives CDR1 SGHTA, CDR2 FQGTGA. Between the trimmed V and J ends, which lost 5 bases and 7 bases, there was a span of 14 bases. CDR3: CASSPIGGSGYTF. The CDR3 DNA sequence: TGTGCCAGCAGCCCCATCGGAGGCTCTGGCTACACCTTC. Variable domain in full (rest from reference TRBV7-3 and TRBJ1-2): GAGVSQTPSNKVTEKGKYVELRCDPISGHTALYWYRQSLGQGPEFLIYFQGTGAADDSGLPNDRFFAVRPEGSVSTLKIQRTERGDSAVYLCASSPIGGSGYTFGSGTRLTVV.

Many counts were recorded for this clonotype. V gene TRBV6-5 combines with J gene TRBJ1-1; TRBD1 might be the D (5 bases). Trimming took 4 bases from V and 3 from J, leaving 18 bases between them. The CDR3 covers 16 residues. CDR1 is MNHEY and CDR2 is SVGAGI in the germline V gene. The CDR3 nucleotides read TGTGCCAGCAGTTGGGGACGGAGGGGAGGAGACACTGAAGCTTTCTTT. This encodes CASSWGRRGGDTEAFF.

This clonotype was counted ten times or more. The chain's CDR3 is CASGSGILLETQYF. CDR3 DNA: TGCGCCAGCGGATCCGGGATCCTCTTAGAGACCCAGTACTTC. J is TRBJ2-5 and V is TRBV5-1, with D perhaps matching TRBD2 (5 bases). The CDR3 spans 14 residues. Germline-derived CDR1 and CDR2 are SGHRS and YFSETQ. Trimming pared 7 bases from V and 4 bases from J, leaving 17 bases between. The full variable domain, its missing parts supplied by reference TRBV5-1 and TRBJ2-5, is KAGVTQTPRYLIKTRGQQVTLSCSPISGHRSVSWYQQTPGQGLQFLFEYFSETQRNKGNFPGRFSGRQFSNSRSEMNVSTLELGDSALYLCASGSGILLETQYFGPGTRLLVL.

This chain connects TRBV25-1 to TRBJ1-5; 9 bases are shared with TRBD1. Trimming removed 6 bases from V and 6 bases from J; junction bases left unmatched: 18. CDR3 length equals 18 residues. Germline loops: CDR1 MGHDK, CDR2 SYGVNS. The CDR3 DNA is TGTGCCAGCAGCTTGGAACCGGGACAGGGAGCCTTCGTTCAGCCCCAGCATTTT. It specifies CASSLEPGQGAFVQPQHF.

This clonotype has ten or more counts. J is TRBJ1-2 and V is TRBV24-1, with TRBD1 as a possible D gene (6 bases). CDR1 is KGHDR, CDR2 SFDVKD, per germline. The CDR3 runs 13 residues. Trimming took off 2 bases at V and 8 bases at J, with 11 bases between the two ends. CDR3 sequence reads: CATSDYVGGGYTF. The CDR3 DNA reads TGTGCCACCAGTGATTATGTAGGGGGAGGCTACACCTTC.

The CDR3 DNA is TGTGCCAGTAGTCCCGGACTAATGGGGAACACTGAAGCTTTCTTT. This sequence encodes CASSPGLMGNTEAFF. This chain uses TRBV19 with TRBJ1-1; D is undetermined. Trimming took 5 bases from V and 1 from J, leaving 14 bases between them. This CDR3 has 15 amino acids. Germline CDR1 and CDR2: LNHDA and SQIVND (reference sequence).

Turning to this clonotype: This clone may be a read error of a much larger clone one base away. For the CDR3, the DNA is TGCAGTGCTAGGGGGGACGGGAGTTTCGCGCAGTACTTC. Protein: CSARGDGSFAQYF. The J gene is TRBJ2-7, the V gene TRBV20-1; D possibly corresponds to TRBD2 (6 bases). CDR3 length equals 13 residues. Trimming cost V 3 bases and J 9 bases, with 18 bases left between them. Germline CDR1 is DFQATT and CDR2 is SNEGSKA (reference sequence).

This clonotype was detected only a few times. The rearrangement joins TRBV5-1 to TRBJ2-5; 11 bases are shared with TRBD2. This CDR3 region has 14 residues. J was trimmed by 1 base and V by 6 bases; bases with no gene match: 2. CDR1 is SGHRS, CDR2 YFSETQ, per germline. CDR3 sequence reads: CASKLAGAQETQYF. The CDR3 nucleotides are TGCGCCAGCAAACTAGCGGGGGCCCAAGAGACCCAGTACTTC.

The chain is built from TRBV20-1 and TRBJ1-2; 7 bases are shared with TRBD1. The V and J ends lost 6 bases and 2 bases, in that order; junction bases with no gene match: 6. Germline values: CDR1 DFQATT, CDR2 SNEGSKA (reference sequence). The CDR3 length is 13 residues. The CDR3 sequence: CSAPDRRNYGYTF. In DNA, the CDR3 is TGCAGTGCCCCGGACAGGAGAAACTATGGCTACACCTTC.

In its sample, this clonotype was seen many times. The genes are TRBV10-1 and TRBJ2-5, with TRBD1 identical over 7 bases. V dropped 6 bases and J dropped 1; count of bases not matched to a gene: 14. Germline lookup yields CDR1 WNHNN and CDR2 SYGVQD (reference sequence). The CDR3 spans 17 residues. The CDR3 sequence: CASSPSGAWTGQETQYF. The CDR3 DNA is TGCGCCAGCAGCCCGTCCGGGGCGTGGACAGGCCAAGAGACCCAGTACTTC.

On this clonotype: The CDR3 ends on some other residue instead of the conserved phenylalanine or tryptophan, so this is likely a read error. No DNA is shown, since the ends of the CDR3 on it are uncertain; the CDR3 is the one TCRdb lists. The chain has TRBV20-1 and TRBJ1-6. Germline V gene lookup returns CDR1 DFQATT and CDR2 SNEGSKA (reference sequence). Ends included, the CDR3 has 8 residues. CDR3 protein: CSARGEAG.

The gene calls are TRBV7-6 and TRBJ2-7; TRBD2 might be the D (6 bases). The V gene's germline CDR1 is SGHVS and CDR2 FNYEAQ. Trimming stripped 5 bases from V and 2 bases from J, with 19 bases between. This CDR3 region has 16 residues. The CDR3 DNA reads as TGTGCCAGCAGCCCCGGAGGGAGGAAATTGACCTACGAGCAGTACTTC. Protein: CASSPGGRKLTYEQYF. Full variable domain (rest looked up from reference TRBV7-6 and TRBJ2-7): GAGVSQSPRYKVTKRGQDVALRCDPISGHVSLYWYRQALGQGPEFLTYFNYEAQQDKSGLPNDRFSAERPEGSISTLTIQRTEQRDSAMYRCASSPGGRKLTYEQYFGPGTRLTVT.

Note on this clonotype: A much more abundant neighbour one base away suggests this may be a read error. No conserved phenylalanine or tryptophan is present at the end of the CDR3, so a read error is the likely explanation. V and J are TRBV7-2 and TRBJ1-2; D is uncertain. The germline CDR1 and CDR2 sequences are SGHTA and FQGNSA. V dropped 1 base and J dropped 7 bases, with 7 bases sitting between them. The CDR3 spans 12 residues. As DNA, the CDR3 is TGTGCCAGCAGCTTAGATGATAGTGGCTACACCCTC. Amino acids: CASSLDDSGYTL.

This clonotype has at least ten counts. V usage is TRBV29-1 and J usage is TRBJ1-2, with D unresolved. The CDR3 covers 10 residues. V was trimmed by 4 bases and J by 6 bases, leaving 6 bases between them. From germline, CDR1 is SQVTM and CDR2 ANQGSEA. The CDR3 DNA follows: TGCAGCGTTGCCGGGGATGGCTACACCTTC. Translating gives CSVAGDGYTF.

This sequence joins TRBV2 and TRBJ1-2; 12 bases agree with TRBD1. The CDR3 consists of 15 residues. Germline CDR1 reads SNHLY; CDR2 reads FYNNEI. V lost 6 bases, J lost 6 bases, and 8 bases stayed unmatched. The CDR3 loop reads CASSHGTGGDDGYTF. CDR3 coding DNA: TGTGCCAGCAGCCACGGGACAGGGGGCGATGATGGCTACACCTTC.

Comment on this clonotype: This could be a read error, since a much larger clone is one nucleotide away. V is TRBV6-5 and J is TRBJ1-1; 7 bases map to TRBD1. The CDR3 extends over 13 amino acids. Trimming took 5 bases from V and 7 from J; bases not matched to a gene: 7. CDR1 MNHEY and CDR2 SVGAGI come from the germline V gene. CDR3 loop: CASSDDRAGEAFF. The CDR3 DNA reads TGTGCCAGCAGTGACGACAGGGCTGGTGAAGCTTTCTTT.

The sample holds a few counts of this clonotype. One end of the junction does not line up with germline, which may come from a read error. CDR3 sequence: CASRGGDSGNTVYF. CDR3 nucleotide sequence: TGTGCCAGCAGAGGAGGAGACTCTGGAAACACCGTATATTTT. V usage is TRBV2 and J usage is TRBJ1-3; D ambiguous. The CDR3 is 14 amino acids. From germline, CDR1 is SNHLY and CDR2 FYNNEI.

This clonotype was seen ten or more times. The V gene is TRBV5-8, the J gene TRBJ1-4, with 7 bases lining up with TRBD1. V trimming: 4 bases; J trimming: 7 bases; junction bases outside the gene matches: 7. The CDR3 has 14 amino acids. The V gene's germline CDR1 is SGHTS and CDR2 YDEGEE. The CDR3 DNA reads as TGTGCCAGCAGCGCAGGACAGGATGGTGAAAAACTGTTTTTT. Encoded protein: CASSAGQDGEKLFF.

The chain links TRBV6-9 to TRBJ2-5; the D gene could be TRBD1 or TRBD2 (6 bases each). Trimming shortened V by 5 bases and J by 4 bases, and 23 bases separated the two germline ends. The germline V gene has CDR1 MNHGY and CDR2 SVAAGI. This CDR3 is 17 amino acids long. The CDR3, as DNA: TGTGCCAGCAGTGAAGCAATCGAGGGGGGAATAGGAGAGACCCAGTACTTC. Translating gives CASSEAIEGGIGETQYF.

The rearrangement uses TRBV29-1 and TRBJ1-2; 8 bases align to TRBD1. The ends lost 6 bases at V and 9 bases at J; junction bases unmatched: 3. The CDR3 spans 10 residues. Germline assignment: CDR1 SQVTM and CDR2 ANQGSEA. CDR3 coding DNA: TGCAGCGTGTGGACAGGGAGCTACACCTTC. It is translated as CSVWTGSYTF.

DNA for the CDR3: TGCAGTGCTACAAGGTCTAGCGAGCAGTACTTC. Translating gives CSATRSSEQYF. The chain uses TRBV20-1 and TRBJ2-7; no firm D call. The germline gives CDR1 DFQATT, CDR2 SNEGSKA (reference sequence). The CDR3 contains 11 residues. The V gene lost 4 bases and the J gene lost 6 bases, with 10 bases spanning the gap.